Each of the 13 T cell receptor beta chains below was sequenced from the same sample in a study of T cell therapy after organ transplantation. Sequencing used immunoSEQ multiplex PCR; TCRdb keeps in-frame clones, though not all of them. The table lists around 50,000 clones, about 94% of them singletons. These TCRs' antigens remain unknown. Specimen: CD8+ T cells from blood, collected before autologous CMV-specific T cell therapy. Every receptor here comes from a human patient who had received a solid organ transplant and had CMV disease.

The chain carries TRBV5-1 and TRBJ2-2; 7 bases are shared with TRBD2. Germline lookup yields CDR1 SGHRS and CDR2 YFSETQ. Losses at the gene ends were 4 bases for V and 3 bases for J; bases not matched to a gene: 6. CDR3 length equals 15 residues. DNA of the CDR3: TGCGCCAGCAGCCCGTCGGCGGGAGACACCGGGGAGCTGTTTTTT. As protein: CASSPSAGDTGELFF.

This chain uses TRBV29-1 with TRBJ2-7; D is perhaps TRBD1 or TRBD2 (5 bases each). In germline, CDR1 is SQVTM, CDR2 ANQGSEA. Trimming cost V 7 bases and J 6 bases, with 13 bases left between them. The CDR3 is 11 amino acids. This chain's CDR3 is CSGGTGSEQYF. The CDR3 DNA reads as TGCAGCGGAGGGACGGGGAGCGAGCAGTACTTC.

The V call is TRBV7-6, the J call TRBJ1-1; TRBD1 matches at 8 bases. The CDR3 is made up of 14 amino acids. Germline-derived CDR1 and CDR2 are SGHVS and FNYEAQ. The V segment lost 5 bases and the J segment 1 base; nucleotides outside the gene matches: 3. The CDR3 DNA follows: TGTGCCAGCAGCGTTGGGACAGGGAACACTGAAGCTTTCTTT. Translated: CASSVGTGNTEAFF.

This clone has only one observation. V usage is TRBV5-5 and J usage is TRBJ2-7; 7 nucleotides line up with TRBD1. V was pared by 4 bases and J by 4 bases, with 14 bases of the junction left unmatched. Germline lookup yields CDR1 SGHKS and CDR2 YYEKEE (reference sequence). The CDR3 is 16 amino acids. CDR3 loop: CASSLPTGLLIYEQYF. Written as DNA, the CDR3 is TGTGCCAGCAGCCTCCCGACAGGGTTGTTGATATACGAGCAGTACTTC.

This clone occurred once. This rearrangement joins TRBV13 to TRBJ2-7; no clear D. Trimming left V 4 bases short and J 7 bases short, with 23 bases between. Germline V gives CDR1 PRHDT, CDR2 FYEKMQ (reference sequence). The CDR3 has 16 amino acids. The CDR3 here is CASSSVGTYQNEEQYF. CDR3 sequence (DNA): TGTGCCAGCAGCTCCGTCGGAACGTACCAAAATGAGGAGCAGTACTTC.

The genes are TRBV11-3 and TRBJ2-1; 9 positions agree with TRBD1. CDR1 is SGHNT, CDR2 YENEEA, per germline. V was clipped by 1 base and J by 7 bases; unmatched bases: 14. The CDR3 loop spans 18 amino acids. CDR3 DNA: TGTGCCAGCAGCTTAGGGGTTGTCGGACAGGGGAGTGGTAATGAGCAGTTCTTC. Its translation: CASSLGVVGQGSGNEQFF.

This clone appeared once. This chain uses TRBV10-3 with TRBJ2-7; D is ambiguous. CDR1 and CDR2 (germline): ENHRY, SYGVKD. V was clipped by 7 bases and J by 2 bases, with 12 bases between them. CDR3 length equals 13 residues. CDR3 DNA: TGTGCCATCACGGTGGACGGAACCTACGAGCAGTACTTC. It codes for CAITVDGTYEQYF.

The chain has TRBV11-2 and TRBJ2-7; 9 nucleotides agree with TRBD1. CDR1 and CDR2 (germline): SGHAT, FQNNGV. This CDR3 is built from 14 residues. With V trimmed by 7 bases and J by 6 bases, 10 bases remained unmatched. The CDR3 here is CASTFPGDRVEQYF. DNA for the CDR3: TGTGCCAGCACCTTCCCGGGGGACAGGGTCGAGCAGTACTTC.

V and J are TRBV2 and TRBJ2-2; D might be TRBD1 or TRBD2, each matching 5 bases. The V end lost 7 bases, the J end lost 2 bases, and 11 bases lay between the germline ends. The CDR3 is made up of 14 amino acids. CDR1 SNHLY and CDR2 FYNNEI come from the germline V gene. CDR3 amino acids: CASIMGDNTGELFF. In DNA, the CDR3 is TGTGCCAGCATCATGGGGGATAACACCGGGGAGCTGTTTTTT.

In this sample, this clone turned up once. The rearrangement links TRBV27 to TRBJ2-1; no reliable D call. V lost 5 bases and J lost 5, with 13 bases in between. CDR1 and CDR2 from the germline V gene are MNHEY and SMNVEV (reference sequence). The CDR3 sequence is 14 residues long. CDR3 residues: CASSTPRADNEQFF. DNA for the CDR3: TGTGCCAGCAGTACCCCCCGGGCCGACAATGAGCAGTTCTTC.

This clone was picked up one time. The rearrangement uses TRBV5-4 and TRBJ1-1; possibly TRBD1 for D (5 bases). The CDR3 covers 15 residues. Germline-derived CDR1 and CDR2 are SGHNT and YYREEE (reference sequence). Trimming stripped 3 bases from V and 2 bases from J, with 14 bases between. Written as DNA, the CDR3 is TGTGCCAGCAGCTCACGGGACGGCCTAAACACTGAAGCTTTCTTT. Translation gives CASSSRDGLNTEAFF.

J is TRBJ2-5 and V is TRBV20-1; no clear D. Germline lookup yields CDR1 DFQATT and CDR2 SNEGSKA (reference sequence). V lost 5 bases and J lost 5, with 6 bases in between. The CDR3 is 10 amino acids. CDR3 in DNA: TGCAGTGCTTGGGTGGAGACCCAGTACTTC. Its protein product is CSAWVETQYF.

This chain joins TRBV6-5 and TRBJ1-6; D is ambiguous. Germline values: CDR1 MNHEY, CDR2 SVGAGI. Trimming took 2 bases from V and 7 from J, leaving 12 bases between them. The CDR3 runs to 15 residues. CDR3 DNA sequence: TGTGCCAGCAGTTACGTGTCAGGAACCAATTCACCCCTCCACTTT. This encodes CASSYVSGTNSPLHF.